A single sample gave rise to the 24 T cell receptor beta chains below, sequenced in a study of cytomegalovirus exposure and HLA in healthy donors. Researchers ran the PCR with 60 Vbeta and 13 Jbeta primers. Assay used: immunoSEQ multiplex PCR; TCRdb lists only in-frame clones, some missing. The sample includes 100,000 to 150,000 clones, over 60% of them seen just once. Sequencing input: PBMCs. These receptor sequences come from a man aged 18 to 30 in good health and CMV-seronegative.

This clone was picked up one time. The chain links TRBV15 to TRBJ2-7; 8 bases map to TRBD1. Germline CDR1 is LNHNV and CDR2 is YYDKDF (reference sequence). Trimming at V came to 3 bases and at J to 1 base, leaving 2 bases not matched to a gene. The CDR3 totals 14 residues. In nucleotides, the CDR3 is TGTGCCACCAGCAGCCGGACAGGGTCCTACGAGCAGTACTTC. The encoded protein is CATSSRTGSYEQYF.

This clone was seen only a few times. The rearrangement links TRBV6-5 to TRBJ2-2; D not certain. The germline gives CDR1 MNHEY, CDR2 SVGAGI. The CDR3 sequence is 14 residues long. V lost 6 bases and J lost 1, with 9 bases in between. The CDR3 DNA follows: TGTGCCAGCAGGGGCACCGTGAACACCGGGGAGCTGTTTTTT. This translates into CASRGTVNTGELFF.

This sequence joins TRBV4-1 and TRBJ2-7; 9 bases are shared with TRBD2. The CDR3 consists of 16 residues. The V and J ends lost 3 bases and 1 base, in that order; junction bases with no gene match: 7. Germline lookup yields CDR1 MGHRA and CDR2 YSYEKL. CDR3 protein: CASSHNLAGTSYEQYF. The DNA for the CDR3 is TGCGCCAGCAGCCATAACCTAGCGGGAACGTCCTACGAGCAGTACTTC.

This chain joins TRBV19 and TRBJ1-5; D uncertain. V lost 7 bases to trimming and J lost 11 bases, with 24 bases between them. CDR1 is LNHDA, CDR2 SQIVND, per germline (reference sequence). The CDR3 totals 15 residues. In DNA form, the CDR3 reads TGTGCCAGTAACGAAGCCTTTGTTGCGAGGCAGTCCCAGCATTTT. Translated, it gives CASNEAFVARQSQHF.

The chain employs TRBV11-3 and TRBJ2-1, with D possibly being TRBD2 (5 bases). Germline CDR1 SGHNT, CDR2 YENEEA. The V and J ends lost 4 bases and 9 bases respectively, with 13 bases between them. This CDR3 is 13 amino acids long. The CDR3 protein is CASSSQGGGEQFF. The CDR3 region has the DNA TGTGCCAGCAGCTCCCAAGGAGGCGGTGAGCAGTTCTTC.

The genes are TRBV30 and TRBJ2-1; a possible D gene is TRBD2 (6 bases). The V gene's germline CDR1 is GTSNPN and CDR2 SVGIG (reference sequence). Trimming took 5 bases from V and 3 from J, leaving 20 bases between them. This CDR3 is built from 16 residues. The CDR3 DNA reads TGTGCCTGGGCCGCGGGGCAGGAGGGGTTCTACAATGAGCAGTTCTTC. Protein product: CAWAAGQEGFYNEQFF. Full variable domain (outside the CDR3, taken from reference TRBV30 and TRBJ2-1): SQTIHQWPATLVQPVGSPLSLECTVEGTSNPNLYWYRQAAGRGLQLLFYSVGIGQISSEVPQNLSASRPQDRQFILSSKKLLLSDSGFYLCAWAAGQEGFYNEQFFGPGTRLTVL.

The chain links TRBV30 to TRBJ2-7, with TRBD2 identical over 10 bases. CDR3 length equals 14 residues. Germline V CDR1 and CDR2: GTSNPN, SVGIG (reference sequence). With V trimmed by 3 bases and J by 3 bases, 5 bases remained unmatched. This chain's CDR3 is CAWSLGTSVYEQYF. The CDR3 DNA sequence: TGTGCCTGGAGCCTCGGGACTAGCGTCTACGAGCAGTACTTC.

This clone has more than one count but fewer than ten. The chain has TRBV9 and TRBJ2-7; D call uncertain. Germline CDR1 SGDLS, CDR2 YYNGEE. Trimming cost V 4 bases and J 0 bases, with 11 bases left between them. This CDR3 has 14 residues. The chain's CDR3 is CASSTKIDSYEQYF. CDR3 nucleotides: TGTGCCAGCAGCACTAAAATTGACTCCTACGAGCAGTACTTC.

This clone was recorded only once. This chain links TRBV6-6 with TRBJ2-1; 7 bases align to TRBD1. The germline V gene encodes CDR1 MNHNY and CDR2 SVGAGI (reference sequence). The CDR3 is made up of 15 amino acids. V lost 10 bases and J lost 4; bases outside the gene matches: 13. As DNA, the CDR3 is TGTGCCATCAGGTTCACGGGACAGAATTACAATGAGCAGTTCTTC. Translated: CAIRFTGQNYNEQFF.

This chain links TRBV9 with TRBJ2-4; 14 positions agree with TRBD2. Germline CDR1 and CDR2: SGDLS and YYNGEE. V was clipped by 4 bases and J by 0 bases; unmatched bases: 6. This CDR3 has 18 amino acids. Here the CDR3 DNA reads TGTGCCAGCAGCCCTGGGACTAGCGGGGGCCTAGCCAAAAACATTCAGTACTTC. It specifies CASSPGTSGGLAKNIQYF.

The chain joins TRBV5-1 to TRBJ2-2; no clear D gene. The CDR3 loop spans 13 amino acids. Trimming took 0 bases from V and 3 from J, leaving 3 bases between them. In germline, CDR1 is SGHRS, CDR2 YFSETQ. This chain's CDR3 is CASSLADTGELFF. The CDR3 DNA reads as TGCGCCAGCAGCTTGGCGGACACCGGGGAGCTGTTTTTT.

This chain links TRBV30 with TRBJ1-3, with D unclear. CDR3 length equals 12 residues. The V end was cut by 2 bases, the J end by 4 bases, with 6 bases between. The germline V gene has CDR1 GTSNPN and CDR2 SVGIG (reference sequence). The CDR3 nucleotides are TGTGCCTGGAGTCAACAGGGAAACACCATATATTTT. This sequence encodes CAWSQQGNTIYF.

The rearrangement links TRBV6-5 to TRBJ2-5; tentatively, D is TRBD1 (5 bases). Trimming removed 0 bases from V and 2 bases from J, with 13 bases in between. This CDR3 is built from 16 residues. CDR1 is MNHEY and CDR2 is SVGAGI in the germline V gene. CDR3 amino acids: CASSYSEITGQETQYF. The CDR3 DNA is TGTGCCAGCAGTTACTCGGAGATAACAGGACAAGAGACCCAGTACTTC.

The V and J genes are TRBV19 and TRBJ2-5; 11 bases fit TRBD1. Losses at the gene ends were 3 bases for V and 2 bases for J; bases not matched to a gene: 2. Germline CDR1 LNHDA, CDR2 SQIVND (reference sequence). The CDR3 is 15 residues long. As DNA, the CDR3 is TGTGCCAGTAGTATCTGGGACAGGGGGCAAGAGACCCAGTACTTC. Protein product: CASSIWDRGQETQYF.

This clone came up a few times. This sequence joins TRBV25-1 and TRBJ2-1; TRBD2 matches at 7 bases. V shed 4 bases, J shed 7 bases, and the junction held 7 bases outside the gene matches. CDR3 length: 14 amino acids. Germline values: CDR1 MGHDK, CDR2 SYGVNS. DNA for the CDR3: TGTGCCAGCAGTGTTTCCCTCGGGAGGAATGAGCAGTTCTTC. Translated: CASSVSLGRNEQFF.

The genes are TRBV5-4 and TRBJ2-7; 9 nucleotides line up with TRBD2. J gave up 4 bases and V 4 bases, and 6 bases lay outside the gene matches. The CDR3 runs to 14 residues. Germline V gene data show CDR1 as SGHNT and CDR2 as YYREEE (reference sequence). DNA for the CDR3: TGTGCCAGCAGCCGTAGCGGGAGTGGTTACGAGCAGTACTTC. It codes for CASSRSGSGYEQYF.

The chain combines TRBV4-3 with TRBJ2-6, with a tentative D call TRBD1 (6 bases). Germline V gene lookup returns CDR1 LGHNA and CDR2 YSLEER. This CDR3 is built from 16 residues. V was clipped by 3 bases and J by 3 bases, with 12 bases between them. The CDR3 reads CASSHNRVDGANVLTF. The CDR3, as DNA: TGCGCCAGCAGCCATAACAGGGTCGATGGGGCCAACGTCCTGACTTTC.

V usage is TRBV7-8 and J usage is TRBJ1-1; D possibly corresponds to TRBD1 (6 bases). Trimming left V 5 bases short and J 5 bases short, with 21 bases between. This CDR3 contains 16 residues. Germline V gene lookup returns CDR1 SGHVS and CDR2 FQNEAQ. CDR3 DNA sequence: TGTGCCAGCAGCCCCCGTGGGGGGGGGCGGGTGACTGAAGCTTTCTTT. As protein: CASSPRGGGRVTEAFF.

The gene calls are TRBV9 and TRBJ2-3; a possible D gene is TRBD2 (6 bases). V was pared by 4 bases and J by 4 bases, with 10 bases between. The CDR3 runs to 13 residues. Per the germline V gene, CDR1 is SGDLS and CDR2 is YYNGEE. The CDR3, as DNA: TGTGCCAGCAGCAGAGGAGGGTCAGATACGCAGTATTTT. Its protein is CASSRGGSDTQYF.

The CDR3 here is CASSEIAGRQYF. The CDR3 DNA is TGTGCCAGCAGTGAAATAGCGGGAAGGCAGTATTTT. The V gene is TRBV25-1, the J gene TRBJ2-3; the match to TRBD2 covers 8 bases. Germline CDR1 and CDR2: MGHDK and SYGVNS. Trimming removed 2 bases from V and 11 bases from J; junction bases left unmatched: 3. The CDR3 totals 12 residues.

The chain is built from TRBV19 and TRBJ1-2, with a possible D match to TRBD1 (6 bases). The CDR3 spans 12 residues. V was shortened by 5 bases and J by 7 bases, with 11 bases between the two germline ends. The germline V gene has CDR1 LNHDA and CDR2 SQIVND (reference sequence). The CDR3 DNA reads as TGTGCCAGTAGTTCACAGGGTCCTGGCTACACCTTC. Protein sequence: CASSSQGPGYTF. The full variable domain, in which reference TRBV19 and TRBJ1-2 provide the parts outside the CDR3, is DGGITQSPKYLFRKEGQNVTLSCEQNLNHDAMYWYRQDPGQGLRLIYYSQIVNDFQKGDIAEGYSVSREKKESFPLTVTSAQKNPTAFYLCASSSQGPGYTFGSGTRLTVV.

The chain recombines TRBV5-1 with TRBJ1-3; 7 positions match TRBD1. Germline CDR1 is SGHRS and CDR2 is YFSETQ. Trimming took 5 bases from V and 6 from J; bases not matched to a gene: 5. The CDR3 loop spans 13 amino acids. The CDR3 is CASSPDRVNTIYF. CDR3 bases: TGCGCCAGCAGTCCCGACAGGGTAAACACCATATATTTT.

The genes are TRBV10-3 and TRBJ1-3; a weak D match, TRBD1 (5 bases). The CDR3 contains 14 residues. V was clipped by 6 bases and J by 4 bases, with 13 bases between them. CDR1 ENHRY and CDR2 SYGVKD come from the germline V gene. CDR3 protein: CAISPGTLGNTIYF. The CDR3 bases are TGTGCCATCAGCCCCGGGACTTTGGGAAACACCATATATTTT.

The sample holds one count of this clone. The genes are TRBV7-9 and TRBJ2-3, with 9 bases lining up with TRBD1. V was clipped by 5 bases and J by 6 bases; unmatched bases: 6. From germline, CDR1 is SEHNR and CDR2 FQNEAQ (reference sequence). The CDR3 is 14 residues long. CDR3 sequence (DNA): TGTGCCAGCAGCGAGGGGACAGGGCGGGATACGCAGTATTTT. The encoded protein is CASSEGTGRDTQYF.